This T cell receptor (beta chain) was sequenced in a study of blood T cell repertoires in COVID-19. Study summary: Sites across the United States, Italy and Spain contributed samples from acute and convalescent COVID-19. PBMCs, B-cell-depleted T cells, or T cells provided the cDNA or gDNA that made up the material.

Original processing methods: Reference gene primer amplification gave nucleated cell count estimates. The assay was immunoSEQ multiplex PCR, and TCRdb's table has in-frame clones only and misses some. Clonal size and the V and J genes are those of that table, whereas D and trimming came from the DNA. The repertoire holds 120,000 or so clones, with approximately 85% as singletons. The J segment lost 6 bases and the V segment lost 1 base, leaving 11 bases of the junction unmatched. CDR3 length: 17 amino acids. Germline CDR1 SGHDT, CDR2 YYEEEE. Sequenced: peripheral blood. The sequence was obtained from a man older than 75 with active or convalescent COVID-19. The chain employs TRBV5-6 and TRBJ2-1; 9 bases agree with TRBD2. The CDR3 nucleotides are TGTGCCAGCAGCTTGCCTAGCGGGAAAATAAATCTCAATGAGCAGTTCTTC. It translates to CASSLPSGKINLNEQFF.